A selection of T cell receptor beta chains follows, all from one sample in a study of blood T cell repertoires in COVID-19. Data came from immunoSEQ multiplex PCR; TCRdb stores just in-frame clones and leaves some out. This table holds approximately 250,000 clones, 70% to 90% found once. Sequencing was carried out using peripheral blood. The origin of the receptors is a woman between 55 and 75 years old with COVID-19, enrolled during active disease. Each CDR3 is given with its conserved first and last residue. Fields, in order: D gene, clone size, V gene, J gene, CDR3 protein, CDR3 DNA. The D gene is left open where the match is weak. Only some rows state a clone size, as once, few, many or a class for expanded clones.

NA	NA	TRBV4-2	TRBJ1-5	CASSQPQSNQPQHF	TGTGCCAGCAGCCAACCACAGAGCAATCAGCCCCAGCATTTT
NA	NA	TRBV7-2	TRBJ2-1	CASSLAWGDEQFF	TGTGCCAGCAGCTTAGCGTGGGGGGATGAGCAGTTCTTC
NA	NA	TRBV3-1/TRBV3-2	TRBJ1-2	CASSQGQTDGYTF	TGTGCCAGCAGCCAAGGACAGACGGATGGCTACACCTTC
TRBD2	once	TRBV11-2	TRBJ2-1	CASSPRREGGQQFF	TGTGCCAGCAGCCCCCGGCGGGAGGGGGGACAGCAGTTCTTC
NA	few	TRBV7-8	TRBJ2-3	CASSFGVEDTQYF	TGTGCCAGCAGCTTCGGGGTGGAAGATACGCAGTATTTT
TRBD1	NA	TRBV19	TRBJ1-2	CASTPITWTGVLYGYTF	TGTGCCAGTACCCCTATTACTTGGACAGGCGTACTCTATGGCTACACCTTC
NA	NA	TRBV12-3/TRBV12-4	TRBJ2-7	CAGGDYEQYF	TGTGCAGGAGGGGACTACGAGCAGTACTTC
TRBD2	NA	TRBV4-1	TRBJ2-2	CASSQVGLAGVTGELFF	TGCGCCAGCAGCCAAGTGGGACTAGCGGGAGTCACCGGGGAGCTGTTTTTT
NA	once	TRBV5-8	TRBJ1-3	CASSFRQGSISGNTIYF	TGTGCCAGCAGCTTCAGGCAGGGAAGCATTTCTGGAAACACCATATATTTT
TRBD2	NA	TRBV19	TRBJ2-1	CASSPYLGGTGTSGRRTYNEQFF	TGTGCCAGTAGCCCATACCTCGGGGGGACAGGGACTAGCGGGAGAAGGACCTACAATGAGCAGTTCTTC
NA	NA	TRBV6-5	TRBJ2-7	CASTGPYEQYF	TGTGCCAGCACCGGTCCCTACGAGCAGTACTTC
NA	NA	TRBV7-2	TRBJ1-1	CASSLGQAEAFF	TGTGCCAGCAGCTTAGGACAGGCTGAAGCTTTCTTT
NA	NA	TRBV6-5	TRBJ2-2	CASTQGTGELFF	TGTGCCAGCACCCAGGGGACCGGGGAGCTGTTTTTT